This T cell receptor beta chain was identified in a study of T cell repertoires in cytomegalovirus infection. Study in general: Public TCR beta signatures were indicative of both CMV infection and a matching HLA type.

About this clonotype itself: The antigen remains undetermined.

Looked up from germline, CDR1 is MDHEN and CDR2 is SYDVKM. This CDR3 is 16 amino acids long. The V gene end was trimmed by 7 bases and the J gene end by 2 bases; junction bases not matched to a gene: 10. Study-level results: Dominant in the ex vivo response were TCR beta clonotypes restricted by HLA-C and specific for CMV. Cumulative frequency (of public TCR beta family members) identified carriers of CMV plus the relevant HLA.

TCRdb re-analysed the reads in MiXCR, keeping a single row per CDR3 protein. The data hold about 360,000 distinct CDR3 sequences, with around a sixth observed a single time. The chain couples TRBV28 to TRBJ2-1, with 8 bases identical to TRBD2. The TCR sequence derives from a human donor in good health (CMV status not recorded). Some clones in this sample may be carry-over from other donors' samples. The sample consisted of PBMCs. CDR3 residues: CASMGSRAGAYNEQFF. The CDR3 DNA is TGTGCCAGCATGGGGAGTCGAGCGGGGGCCTACAATGAGCAGTTCTTC.